Sequencing of this T cell receptor (beta chain) was carried out in a study of CD8 T cells in ankylosing spondylitis. The study's findings and limits: Blood from ankylosing spondylitis patients appeared to carry a characteristic eight-variant TCR beta motif.

Worth noting for this clonotype: Its target is not known.

Quantitative 5'-RACE with molecular barcodes generated TCR beta libraries. MiXCR, run by TCRdb on the 5' RACE reads, gives a single entry per CDR3 protein. The data contain some 800,000 distinct CDR3 sequences, 12% of them singletons. Sample: blood, either unsorted or a sorted T cell fraction (not recorded which). This clonotype originated in a male donor with ankylosing spondylitis.

CDR3 in DNA: TGCGCCAGCAGCCAGAGGGTGGCGAACACTGAAGCTTTCTTT. It codes for CASSQRVANTEAFF. The V call is TRBV4-3, the J call TRBJ1-1; D remains unclear. The germline V gene has CDR1 LGHNA and CDR2 YSLEER. The CDR3 is made up of 14 amino acids. The V end was cut by 3 bases, the J end by 1 base, with 9 bases between.